This TCR beta chain was observed in a study of beta chain features in type 1 diabetes. About the study: Healthy donors and patients had similar age, gender and cell yields. Broader study findings: There was a moderate but significant shortening of TCRB CDR3s in all four CD4+ subsets of Type 1 diabetes patients. Cells expressing TCR highly could be over-represented by cDNA sequencing.

As for this clone: Its antigen is undetermined. This same CDR3 is encoded by further DNA sequences in the sample.

Only one heparinised blood draw was taken per donor, and its volume averaged about 120 mL. All sorted populations exceeded 95% purity. Deletions cut 5 bases from V and 0 bases from J, with 7 bases between. The CDR3 runs to 13 residues. CDR1 and CDR2 from the germline V gene are LNHDA and SQIVND (reference sequence). Reverse transcribing all isolated RNA meant expressed TCRB transcripts were sequenced. This table comes from immunoSEQ multiplex PCR, and its TCRdb copy is limited to in-frame clones, with some not included. This sample yields approximately 27,000 clones, of which almost 50% are seen a single time; 0.25% to 0.35% belongs to the top ten.

The V call is TRBV19, the J call TRBJ1-1, with a possible D match to TRBD1 (5 bases). Sample: stem cell memory CD4+ T cells from blood. The sequence derives from a young man with type 1 diabetes. CDR3 amino acids: CASSAQVNTEAFF. The DNA of the CDR3 is TGTGCCAGTAGTGCACAGGTGAACACTGAAGCTTTCTTT.